This TCR beta chain was found in a study of early T cells in non-severe SARS-CoV-2 infection. Findings and limits, study-wide: The VDJdb matching leaned toward anti-spike CD8 responses and overlooked private and CD4 specificities.

Individual cDNA molecules received unique molecular identifiers. TCRdb fed the 5' RACE reads into MiXCR, producing one record per CDR3 protein. The sample holds tens of thousands of distinct CDR3 sequences, roughly 12% seen once. About this clonotype: The antigen is unknown.

Material: whole blood. The receptor was isolated from an adult who was a healthcare worker with PCR-confirmed SARS-CoV-2 infection or an uninfected control (not recorded which).

The DNA of the CDR3 is TGTGCCAGCAGCTCACGGACCCGAGACCGGAATACGCAGTATTTT. As protein: CASSSRTRDRNTQYF. The chain combines TRBV11-2 with TRBJ2-3; D unclear. Germline V gene data show CDR1 as SGHAT and CDR2 as FQNNGV. Trimming removed 4 bases at V and 7 bases at J, with 18 bases between. CDR3 size: 15 residues. The full variable domain, in which reference TRBV11-2 and TRBJ2-3 provide the parts outside the CDR3, is EAGVAQSPRYKIIEKRQSVAFWCNPISGHATLYWYQQILGQGPKLLIQFQNNGVVDDSQLPKDRFSAERLKGVDSTLKIQPAKLEDSAVYLCASSSRTRDRNTQYFGPGTRLTVL.